These 2 T cell receptor beta chains originate from one sample sequenced in a study of OX40 agonist ivuxolimab in advanced cancers. Sequencing was performed with immunoSEQ multiplex PCR; in TCRdb, only in-frame clones are kept and a portion is missing. Here the sample spans about 73,000 clones, approximately 90% being singletons. This sample comprised CD4+ or CD8+ T cells sorted from blood, obtained in a trial of the OX40 agonist ivuxolimab. The receptors here all came from an adult with an advanced solid tumor such as melanoma, head and neck, liver or kidney cancer.

The genes are TRBV19 and TRBJ2-1; 16 bases line up with TRBD2. With V trimmed by 2 bases and J by 2 bases, 6 bases remained unmatched. Germline CDR1 and CDR2: LNHDA and SQIVND (reference sequence). This CDR3 region has 19 residues. CDR3 protein: CASSIFGTSGGATYNEQFF. The CDR3, as DNA: TGTGCCAGTAGTATATTTGGGACTAGCGGGGGGGCCACCTACAATGAGCAGTTCTTC.

For the CDR3, the DNA is TGTGCCAGCAACGGAGGTGGGGGGAACTCCTACGAGCAGTACTTC. Translating gives CASNGGGGNSYEQYF. This rearrangement joins TRBV9 to TRBJ2-7, with D tentatively TRBD2 (6 bases). Germline V gene lookup returns CDR1 SGDLS and CDR2 YYNGEE. V was pared by 6 bases and J by 0 bases, with 16 bases between. The CDR3 totals 15 residues.